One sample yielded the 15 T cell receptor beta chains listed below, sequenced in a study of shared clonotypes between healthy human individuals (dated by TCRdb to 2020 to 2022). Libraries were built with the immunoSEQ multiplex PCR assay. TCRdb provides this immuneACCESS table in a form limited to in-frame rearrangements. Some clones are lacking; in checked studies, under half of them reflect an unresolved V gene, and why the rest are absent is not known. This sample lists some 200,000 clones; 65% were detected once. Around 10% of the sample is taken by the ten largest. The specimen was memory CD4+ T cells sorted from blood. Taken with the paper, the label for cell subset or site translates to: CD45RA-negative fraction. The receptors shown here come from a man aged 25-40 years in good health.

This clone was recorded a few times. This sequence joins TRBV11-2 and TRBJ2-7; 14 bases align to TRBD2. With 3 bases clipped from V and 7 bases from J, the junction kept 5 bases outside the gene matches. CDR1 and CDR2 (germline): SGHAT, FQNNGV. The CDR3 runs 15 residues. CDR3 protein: CASSFRLAGGEEQYF. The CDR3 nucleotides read TGTGCCAGCAGCTTCCGACTAGCGGGAGGGGAAGAGCAGTACTTC. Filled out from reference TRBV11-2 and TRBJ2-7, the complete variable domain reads EAGVAQSPRYKIIEKRQSVAFWCNPISGHATLYWYQQILGQGPKLLIQFQNNGVVDDSQLPKDRFSAERLKGVDSTLKIQPAKLEDSAVYLCASSFRLAGGEEQYFGPGTRLTVT.

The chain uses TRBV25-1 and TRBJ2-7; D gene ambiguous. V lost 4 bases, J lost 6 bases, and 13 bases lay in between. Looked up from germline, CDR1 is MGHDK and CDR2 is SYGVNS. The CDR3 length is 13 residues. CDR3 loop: CASSASEVSEQYF. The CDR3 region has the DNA TGTGCCAGCAGTGCCTCGGAAGTTTCCGAGCAGTACTTC.

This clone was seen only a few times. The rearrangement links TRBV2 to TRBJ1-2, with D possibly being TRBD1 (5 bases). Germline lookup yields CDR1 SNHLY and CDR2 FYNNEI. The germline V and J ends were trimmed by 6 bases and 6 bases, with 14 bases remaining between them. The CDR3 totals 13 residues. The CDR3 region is CASSVYQGDGYTF. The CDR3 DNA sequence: TGTGCCAGCAGCGTATACCAGGGTGATGGCTACACCTTC.

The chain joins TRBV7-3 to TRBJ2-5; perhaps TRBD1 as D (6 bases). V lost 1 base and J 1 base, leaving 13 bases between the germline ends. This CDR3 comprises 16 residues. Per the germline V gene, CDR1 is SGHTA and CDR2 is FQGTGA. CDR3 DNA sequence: TGTGCCAGCAGCTTAAGCGGGTCACAGGGCCAAGAGACCCAGTACTTC. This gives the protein CASSLSGSQGQETQYF.

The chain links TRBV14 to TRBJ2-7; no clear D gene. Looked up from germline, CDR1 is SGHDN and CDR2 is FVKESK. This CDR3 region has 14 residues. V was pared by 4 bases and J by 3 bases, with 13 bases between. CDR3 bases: TGTGCCAGCAGCCGCGCCCAAGGGATCTACGAGCAGTACTTC. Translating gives CASSRAQGIYEQYF.

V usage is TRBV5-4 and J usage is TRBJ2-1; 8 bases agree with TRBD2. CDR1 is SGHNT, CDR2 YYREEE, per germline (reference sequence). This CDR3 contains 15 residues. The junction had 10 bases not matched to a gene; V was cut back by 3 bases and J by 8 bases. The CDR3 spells CASSSERESRHEQFF. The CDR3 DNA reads TGTGCCAGCAGCTCCGAGCGGGAGAGTCGGCATGAGCAGTTCTTC.

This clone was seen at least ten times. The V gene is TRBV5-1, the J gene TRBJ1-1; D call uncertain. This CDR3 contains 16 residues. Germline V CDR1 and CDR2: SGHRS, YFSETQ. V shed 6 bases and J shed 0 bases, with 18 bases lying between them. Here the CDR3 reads CASKRKEQVMNTEAFF. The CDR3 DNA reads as TGCGCCAGCAAAAGAAAAGAACAAGTCATGAACACTGAAGCTTTCTTT.

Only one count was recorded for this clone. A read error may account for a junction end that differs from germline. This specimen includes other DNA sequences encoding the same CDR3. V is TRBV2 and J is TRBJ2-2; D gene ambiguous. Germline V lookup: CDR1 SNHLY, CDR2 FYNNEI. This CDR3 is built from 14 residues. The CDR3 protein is CASKIRANTGELFF. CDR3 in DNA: TGTGCTAGCAAGATTAGGGCGAACACCGGGGAGCTGTTTTTT. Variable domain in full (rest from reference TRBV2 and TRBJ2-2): EPEVTQTPSHQVTQMGQEVILRCVPISNHLYFYWYRQILGQKVEFLVSFYNNEISEKSEIFDDQFSVERPDGSNFTLKIRSTKLEDSAMYFCASKIRANTGELFFGEGSRLTVL.

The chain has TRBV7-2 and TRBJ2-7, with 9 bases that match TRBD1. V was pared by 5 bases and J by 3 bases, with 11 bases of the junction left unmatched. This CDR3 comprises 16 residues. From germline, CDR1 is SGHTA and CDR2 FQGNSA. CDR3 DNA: TGTGCCAGCAGCCCCCTCCGTAGGACAGGGGACTACGAGCAGTACTTC. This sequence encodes CASSPLRRTGDYEQYF.

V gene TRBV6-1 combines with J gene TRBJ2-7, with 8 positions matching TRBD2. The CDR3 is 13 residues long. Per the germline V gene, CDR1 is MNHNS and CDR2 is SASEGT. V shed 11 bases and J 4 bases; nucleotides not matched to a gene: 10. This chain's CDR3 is CAVAAGAGYEQYF. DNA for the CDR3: TGTGCCGTGGCAGCGGGGGCCGGTTACGAGCAGTACTTC.

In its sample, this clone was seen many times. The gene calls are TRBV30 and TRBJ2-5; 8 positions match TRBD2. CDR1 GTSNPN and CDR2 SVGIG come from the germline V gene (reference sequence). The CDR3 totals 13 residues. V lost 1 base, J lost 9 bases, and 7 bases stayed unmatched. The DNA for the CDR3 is TGTGCCTGGAGTGAAAGCGGGAGAGGGGCCCAGTACTTC. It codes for CAWSESGRGAQYF.

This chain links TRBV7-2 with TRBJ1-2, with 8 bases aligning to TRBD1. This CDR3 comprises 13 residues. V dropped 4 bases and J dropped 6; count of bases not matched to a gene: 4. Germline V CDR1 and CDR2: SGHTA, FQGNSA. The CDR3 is CASSYHRGDGYTF. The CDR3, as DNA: TGTGCCAGCAGCTACCACAGGGGGGATGGCTACACCTTC.

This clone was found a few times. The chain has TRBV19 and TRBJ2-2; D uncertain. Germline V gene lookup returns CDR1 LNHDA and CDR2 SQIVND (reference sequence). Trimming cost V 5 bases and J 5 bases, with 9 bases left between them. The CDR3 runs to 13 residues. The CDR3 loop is CASSPRWTGELFF. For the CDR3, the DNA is TGTGCCAGTAGTCCGCGGTGGACCGGGGAGCTGTTTTTT.

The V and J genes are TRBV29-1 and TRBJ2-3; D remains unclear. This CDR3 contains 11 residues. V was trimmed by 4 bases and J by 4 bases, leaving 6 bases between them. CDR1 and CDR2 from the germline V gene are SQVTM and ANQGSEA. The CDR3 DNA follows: TGCAGCGTTGGTTACGCAGATACGCAGTATTTT. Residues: CSVGYADTQYF.

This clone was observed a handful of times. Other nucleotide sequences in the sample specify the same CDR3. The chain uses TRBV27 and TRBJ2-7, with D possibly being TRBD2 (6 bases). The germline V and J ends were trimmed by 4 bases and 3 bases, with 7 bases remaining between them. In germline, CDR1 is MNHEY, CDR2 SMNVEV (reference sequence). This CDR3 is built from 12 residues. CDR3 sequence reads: CASSSGSYEQYF. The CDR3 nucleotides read TGTGCCAGCAGTTCCGGGAGCTACGAGCAGTACTTC.